This T cell receptor beta chain was retrieved from a study of shared clonotypes between healthy human individuals. Study-wide results and caveats: Non-shared clonotypes had lower generation probabilities than those shared by all four donors.

A remark on this clone: Its specificity is unknown.

After removal of 5 bases from V and 1 base from J, the junction contained 8 bases not matched to a gene. The length of the CDR3 is 16 residues. Per germline, CDR1 SEHNR and CDR2 FQNEAQ (reference sequence). The authors ran the assay at deep level. Using immunoSEQ multiplex PCR, the repertoire was profiled, and TCRdb retains in-frame clones only, with some absent. The sample holds about 1,900,000 clones; over 85% are singletons and the top ten take roughly 1%. As defined, naive CD8 cells were CD45RO-negative and positively selected for CCR7, with terminally differentiated effector memory CD45RA+ cells excluded.

The rearrangement uses TRBV7-9 and TRBJ1-3, with TRBD1 matching over 7 bases. The clonotype was recovered from a man aged 18 to 29 in good health. The material sequenced was naive CD8+ T cells sorted from blood. CDR3 protein: CASSGVQGLSGNTIYF. The CDR3 DNA reads TGTGCCAGCAGCGGAGTACAGGGGCTATCTGGAAACACCATATATTTT. The variable domain in full, with the rest retrieved from reference TRBV7-9 and TRBJ1-3, is DTGVSQNPRHKITKRGQNVTFRCDPISEHNRLYWYRQTLGQGPEFLTYFQNEAQLEKSRLLSDRFSAERPKGSFSTLEIQRTEQGDSAMYLCASSGVQGLSGNTIYFGEGSWLTVV.